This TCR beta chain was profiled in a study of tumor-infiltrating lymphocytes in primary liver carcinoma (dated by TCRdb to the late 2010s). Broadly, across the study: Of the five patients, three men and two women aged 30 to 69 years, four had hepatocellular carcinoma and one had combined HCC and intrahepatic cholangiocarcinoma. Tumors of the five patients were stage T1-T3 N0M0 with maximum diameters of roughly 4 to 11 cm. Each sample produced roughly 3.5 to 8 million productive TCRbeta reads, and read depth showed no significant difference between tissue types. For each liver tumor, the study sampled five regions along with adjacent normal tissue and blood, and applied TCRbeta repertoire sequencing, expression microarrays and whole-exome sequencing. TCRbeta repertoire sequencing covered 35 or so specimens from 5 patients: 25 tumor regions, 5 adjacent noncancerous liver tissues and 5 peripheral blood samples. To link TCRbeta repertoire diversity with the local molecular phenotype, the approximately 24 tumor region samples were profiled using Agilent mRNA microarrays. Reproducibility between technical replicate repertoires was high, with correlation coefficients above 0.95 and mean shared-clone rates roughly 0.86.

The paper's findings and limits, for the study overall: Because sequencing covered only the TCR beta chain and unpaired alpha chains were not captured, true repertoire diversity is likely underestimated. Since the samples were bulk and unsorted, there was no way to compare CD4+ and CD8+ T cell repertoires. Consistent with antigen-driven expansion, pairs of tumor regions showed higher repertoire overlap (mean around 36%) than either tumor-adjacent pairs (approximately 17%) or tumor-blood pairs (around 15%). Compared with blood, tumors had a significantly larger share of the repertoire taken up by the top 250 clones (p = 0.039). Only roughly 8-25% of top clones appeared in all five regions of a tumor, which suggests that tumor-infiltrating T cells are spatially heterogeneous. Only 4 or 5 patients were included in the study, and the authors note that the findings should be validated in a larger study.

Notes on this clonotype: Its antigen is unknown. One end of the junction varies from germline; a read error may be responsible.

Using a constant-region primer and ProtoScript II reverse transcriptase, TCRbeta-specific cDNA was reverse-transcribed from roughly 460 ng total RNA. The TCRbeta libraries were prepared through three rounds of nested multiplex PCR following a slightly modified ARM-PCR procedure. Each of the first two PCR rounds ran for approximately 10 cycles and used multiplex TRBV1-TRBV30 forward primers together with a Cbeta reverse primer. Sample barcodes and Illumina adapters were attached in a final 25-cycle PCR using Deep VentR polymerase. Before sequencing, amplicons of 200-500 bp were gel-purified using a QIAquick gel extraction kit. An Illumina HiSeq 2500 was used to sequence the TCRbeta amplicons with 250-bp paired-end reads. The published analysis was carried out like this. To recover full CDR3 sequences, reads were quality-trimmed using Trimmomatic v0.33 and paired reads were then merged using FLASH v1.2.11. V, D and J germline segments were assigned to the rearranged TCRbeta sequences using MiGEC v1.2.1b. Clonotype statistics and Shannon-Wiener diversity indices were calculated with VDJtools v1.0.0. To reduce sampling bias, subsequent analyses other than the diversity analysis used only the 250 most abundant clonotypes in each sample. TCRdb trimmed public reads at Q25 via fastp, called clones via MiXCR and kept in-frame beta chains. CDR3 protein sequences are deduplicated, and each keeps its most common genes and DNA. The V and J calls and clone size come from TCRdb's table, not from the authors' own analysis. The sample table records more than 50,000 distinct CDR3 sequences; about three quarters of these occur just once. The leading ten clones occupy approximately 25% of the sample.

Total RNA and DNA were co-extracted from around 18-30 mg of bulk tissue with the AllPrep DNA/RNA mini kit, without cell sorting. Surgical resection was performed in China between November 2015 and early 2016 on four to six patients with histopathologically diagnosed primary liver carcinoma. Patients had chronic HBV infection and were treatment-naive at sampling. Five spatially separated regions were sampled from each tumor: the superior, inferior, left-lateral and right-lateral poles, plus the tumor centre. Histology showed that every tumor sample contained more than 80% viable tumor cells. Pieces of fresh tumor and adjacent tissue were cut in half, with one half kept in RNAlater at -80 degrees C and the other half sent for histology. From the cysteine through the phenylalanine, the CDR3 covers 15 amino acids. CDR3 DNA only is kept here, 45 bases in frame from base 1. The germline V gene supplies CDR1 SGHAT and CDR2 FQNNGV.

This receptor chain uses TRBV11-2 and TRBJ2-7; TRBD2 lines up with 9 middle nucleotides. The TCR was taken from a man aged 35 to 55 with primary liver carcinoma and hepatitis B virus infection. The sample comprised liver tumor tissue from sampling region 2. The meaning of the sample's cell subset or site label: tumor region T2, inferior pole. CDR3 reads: CASGLVAGGPYEQYF. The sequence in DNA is TGTGCCAGCGGCTTAGTGGCGGGAGGGCCGTATGAGCAGTACTTC.